This TCR beta chain was captured in a study of blood T cell repertoires in COVID-19. CDR3 size: 12 residues. V lost 6 bases and J lost 4, with 9 bases in between. Per germline, CDR1 MDHEN and CDR2 SYDVKM. This clone has just a few counts. The table came from immunoSEQ multiplex PCR; TCRdb's copy has only in-frame clones and leaves some out. The sample yields around 42,000 clones, 76% seen once. The chain couples TRBV28 to TRBJ1-1; D call uncertain. The sequencing sample was made of peripheral blood. The clonotype originates from a man in his 70s with active or convalescent COVID-19. CDR3 DNA: TGTGCCAGCAGAACGGGAGGCACTGAAGCTTTCTTT. Translation: CASRTGGTEAFF.